One and the same sample provided the 13 T cell receptor beta chains below, sequenced in a study of cytomegalovirus exposure and HLA in healthy donors. PCR involved 60 Vbeta and 13 Jbeta primers. Clones were read by immunoSEQ multiplex PCR, and TCRdb kept only the in-frame ones, dropping some. The sample holds some 140,000 clones, 60% to 80% seen once. Material: PBMCs. These receptor sequences come from a man younger than 40 in good health and CMV-seronegative.

The chain links TRBV11-2 to TRBJ2-1, with D possibly matching TRBD1 (7 bases). Looked up from germline, CDR1 is SGHAT and CDR2 is FQNNGV. This CDR3 comprises 14 residues. Trimming cost V 6 bases and J 9 bases, with 18 bases left between them. The CDR3 protein is CASRWDSQGGEQFF. The CDR3, as DNA: TGTGCCAGCAGGTGGGACTCGCAGGGGGGTGAGCAGTTCTTC.

The chain couples TRBV7-2 to TRBJ1-2, with TRBD1 identical over 9 bases. The V gene end was trimmed by 5 bases and the J gene end by 2 bases; junction bases not matched to a gene: 6. Per the germline V gene, CDR1 is SGHTA and CDR2 is FQGNSA. The CDR3 contains 15 residues. This chain's CDR3 is CASSLLQGANYGYTF. CDR3 nucleotides: TGTGCCAGCAGCCTTTTACAGGGGGCGAACTATGGCTACACCTTC. Looking up the rest from reference TRBV7-2 and TRBJ1-2 gives the full variable domain: GAGVSQSPSNKVTEKGKDVELRCDPISGHTALYWYRQSLGQGLEFLIYFQGNSAPDKSGLPSDRFSAERTGGSVSTLTIQRTQQEDSAVYLCASSLLQGANYGYTFGSGTRLTVV.

The chain is built from TRBV29-1 and TRBJ1-2, with D perhaps TRBD1 (5 bases). V lost 7 bases and J lost 6, with 6 bases in between. This CDR3 region has 9 residues. In germline, CDR1 is SQVTM, CDR2 ANQGSEA. The CDR3 loop is CSAGDGYTF. Here the CDR3 DNA reads TGCAGCGCGGGGGATGGCTACACCTTC. The full variable domain, completed using reference TRBV29-1 and TRBJ1-2, is SAVISQKPSRDICQRGTSLTIQCQVDSQVTMMFWYRQQPGQSLTLIATANQGSEATYESGFVIDKFPISRPNLTFSTLTVSNMSPEDSSIYLCSAGDGYTFGSGTRLTVV.

V is TRBV4-1 and J is TRBJ2-7; 9 positions match TRBD2. Germline CDR1 and CDR2: MGHRA and YSYEKL. This CDR3 has 16 amino acids. The J segment lost 2 bases and the V segment lost 4 bases, leaving 9 bases of the junction unmatched. In DNA form, the CDR3 reads TGCGCCAGCAGCCTTCTGGCCGGGACTAGCACCTACGAGCAGTACTTC. Amino acids: CASSLLAGTSTYEQYF.

The gene calls are TRBV14 and TRBJ1-3; D gene uncertain. V gave up 0 bases and J gave up 2 bases, with 11 bases separating them. The CDR3 contains 16 residues. From germline, CDR1 is SGHDN and CDR2 FVKESK. The CDR3: CASSQDLWATGNTIYF. The CDR3, as DNA: TGTGCCAGCAGCCAAGATCTTTGGGCCACTGGAAACACCATATATTTT. Using reference TRBV14 and TRBJ1-3 for the parts outside the CDR3, the full variable domain is EAGVTQFPSHSVIEKGQTVTLRCDPISGHDNLYWYRRVMGKEIKFLLHFVKESKQDESGMPNNRFLAERTGGTYSTLKVQPAELEDSGVYFCASSQDLWATGNTIYFGEGSWLTVV.

This chain joins TRBV9 and TRBJ1-1; D is undetermined. The germline V gene encodes CDR1 SGDLS and CDR2 YYNGEE. This CDR3 region has 13 residues. V lost 0 bases to trimming and J lost 0 bases, with 3 bases between them. The CDR3 protein is CASSVALNTEAFF. CDR3 DNA sequence: TGTGCCAGCAGCGTAGCTCTGAACACTGAAGCTTTCTTT.

A few counts support this clone. The chain recombines TRBV6-6 with TRBJ1-1, with a possible D match to TRBD1 (6 bases). The CDR3 is 13 amino acids. Germline V gives CDR1 MNHNY, CDR2 SVGAGI (reference sequence). Trimming left V 10 bases short and J 6 bases short, with 18 bases between. The CDR3 spells CAIQTGNGAEAFF. DNA for the CDR3: TGTGCCATACAAACAGGGAATGGCGCTGAAGCTTTCTTT.

V and J are TRBV13 and TRBJ1-6; D may be TRBD1 (5 bases). V was pared by 0 bases and J by 10 bases, with 10 bases between. From germline, CDR1 is PRHDT and CDR2 FYEKMQ (reference sequence). The CDR3 totals 14 residues. This CDR3 is CASSLGGVKSPLHF. The CDR3 nucleotides are TGTGCCAGCAGCTTAGGAGGGGTGAAATCACCCCTCCACTTT.

The V call is TRBV6-1, the J call TRBJ2-3; perhaps TRBD2 as D (5 bases). Trimming shortened V by 4 bases and J by 4 bases, and 6 bases separated the two germline ends. Germline lookup yields CDR1 MNHNS and CDR2 SASEGT. The CDR3 is 12 amino acids. DNA for the CDR3: TGTGCCAGCAGTGCGGGGTCAGATACGCAGTATTTT. Its protein is CASSAGSDTQYF.

The V call is TRBV9, the J call TRBJ2-1; 11 positions match TRBD2. V lost 4 bases, J lost 5 bases, and 5 bases stayed unmatched. CDR1 and CDR2 (germline): SGDLS, YYNGEE. The CDR3 contains 15 residues. The CDR3 sequence: CASSPTSGGDNEQFF. The CDR3 DNA is TGTGCCAGCAGCCCCACTAGCGGGGGCGACAATGAGCAGTTCTTC.

The chain links TRBV28 to TRBJ2-5, with 11 bases aligning to TRBD2. Germline lookup yields CDR1 MDHEN and CDR2 SYDVKM. This CDR3 has 16 amino acids. The V segment lost 5 bases and the J segment 2 bases; nucleotides outside the gene matches: 7. DNA of the CDR3: TGTGCCAGCAGTCCCGGGACTAGCGGAGATCAAGAGACCCAGTACTTC. Translating it yields CASSPGTSGDQETQYF.

The chain has TRBV5-5 and TRBJ1-5; a possible D gene is TRBD1 (6 bases). Germline V lookup: CDR1 SGHKS, CDR2 YYEKEE (reference sequence). The CDR3 is 15 residues long. With 5 bases removed from V and 5 bases from J, the gap between germline ends came to 17 bases. The CDR3 DNA reads as TGTGCCAGCAGTTTTTACGGACAGAATGATCAGCCCCAGCATTTT. It is translated as CASSFYGQNDQPQHF.

The genes are TRBV28 and TRBJ1-6; 9 nucleotides match TRBD1. V was pared by 3 bases and J by 7 bases, with 13 bases of the junction left unmatched. The CDR3 has 18 amino acids. The germline CDR1 and CDR2 sequences are MDHEN and SYDVKM. Here the CDR3 DNA reads TGTGCCAGCAGTTTGCCGACAACAGGGGGCGGAACGAATTCACCCCTCCACTTT. This gives the protein CASSLPTTGGGTNSPLHF.